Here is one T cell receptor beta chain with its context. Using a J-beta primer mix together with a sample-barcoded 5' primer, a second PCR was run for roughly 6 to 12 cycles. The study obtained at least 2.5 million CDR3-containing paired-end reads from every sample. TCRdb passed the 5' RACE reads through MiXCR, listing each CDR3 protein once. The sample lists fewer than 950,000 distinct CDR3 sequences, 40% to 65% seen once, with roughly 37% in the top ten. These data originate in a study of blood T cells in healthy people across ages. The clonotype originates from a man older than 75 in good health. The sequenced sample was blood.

CDR3 coding DNA: TGTGCCAGCAGCCAACAAGTAGGGAACACTGAAGCTTTCTTT. This translates into CASSQQVGNTEAFF. The chain has TRBV3-1 and TRBJ1-1; no reliable D call. Germline V CDR1 and CDR2: LGHDT, YNNKEL (reference sequence). V was clipped by 2 bases and J by 1 base, with 8 bases between them. The CDR3 sequence is 14 residues long.